The 19 T cell receptor beta chains below all came from one sample that was sequenced in a study of blood T cell repertoires in COVID-19. Only in-frame clones appear in the TCRdb table, and some are missing; sequencing was by immunoSEQ multiplex PCR. The table lists under 20,000 clones, about four fifths of them singletons. The specimen sequenced was peripheral blood. These TCRs come from an elderly man with acute or convalescent COVID-19.

The CDR3 coding sequence is TGCGCCAGCAGCCAGGACAGGGAACTTTACGTGAACACTGAAGCTTTCTTT. Translation: CASSQDRELYVNTEAFF. The chain is built from TRBV5-1 and TRBJ1-1; 8 nucleotides align to TRBD1. This CDR3 has 17 amino acids. Germline V CDR1 and CDR2: SGHRS, YFSETQ. With V trimmed by 4 bases and J by 0 bases, 11 bases remained unmatched.

The V call is TRBV19, the J call TRBJ1-1, with 11 bases aligning to TRBD1. This CDR3 is 13 amino acids long. The J segment lost 9 bases and the V segment lost 5 bases, leaving 5 bases of the junction unmatched. Germline CDR1 is LNHDA and CDR2 is SQIVND (reference sequence). Here the CDR3 reads CASSPGQGAKAFF. CDR3 nucleotides: TGTGCCAGTAGTCCCGGACAGGGGGCGAAAGCTTTCTTT.

This sequence joins TRBV5-1 and TRBJ1-3, with 11 bases lining up with TRBD1. The germline V gene has CDR1 SGHRS and CDR2 YFSETQ. The ends lost 3 bases at V and 4 bases at J; junction bases unmatched: 6. The CDR3 is 16 amino acids. The CDR3 region is CASSSAGQGAGNTIYF. The CDR3 DNA is TGCGCCAGCAGCTCGGCCGGACAGGGGGCGGGAAACACCATATATTTT.

The J gene is TRBJ1-3, the V gene TRBV2; D unresolved. This CDR3 comprises 15 residues. The V and J ends lost 5 bases and 0 bases respectively, with 11 bases between them. Germline assignment: CDR1 SNHLY and CDR2 FYNNEI. CDR3: CASSFDIISGNTIYF. The CDR3 DNA follows: TGTGCCAGCAGTTTTGACATAATCTCTGGAAACACCATATATTTT.

The chain employs TRBV6-5 and TRBJ1-6; 8 positions match TRBD1. Trimming removed 4 bases from V and 8 bases from J; junction bases left unmatched: 10. Per the germline V gene, CDR1 is MNHEY and CDR2 is SVGAGI. This CDR3 region has 16 residues. In nucleotides, the CDR3 is TGTGCCAGCAGTTTCTCTGTGCAGGGGGCGGATTCACCCCTCCACTTT. Its protein is CASSFSVQGADSPLHF.

The chain recombines TRBV7-8 with TRBJ2-3; weak D call: TRBD1 (5 bases). CDR3 length: 13 amino acids. V lost 8 bases to trimming and J lost 3 bases, with 12 bases between them. The germline CDR1 and CDR2 sequences are SGHVS and FQNEAQ. CDR3 residues: CASARDRTDTQYF. The DNA for the CDR3 is TGTGCCAGCGCCAGAGACAGAACAGATACGCAGTATTTT.

Only a few counts were recorded for this clone. Within the sample, other DNA sequences also encode this same CDR3. As DNA, the CDR3 is TGTGCCAGCAGTGACTGGACAGCCAACTATGGCTACACCTTC. It translates to CASSDWTANYGYTF. This chain links TRBV6-2 or TRBV6-3 with TRBJ1-2; TRBD1 might be the D (6 bases). CDR1 MNHEY and CDR2 SVGEGT come from the germline V gene. The CDR3 contains 14 residues. Trimming took 5 bases from V and 2 from J, leaving 12 bases between them.

In nucleotides, the CDR3 is TGCGCCAGCAGCGTCCGGGACAGGGACATTCAGTACTTC. Its protein is CASSVRDRDIQYF. The chain uses TRBV4-1 and TRBJ2-4, with TRBD1 matching 9 bases. Germline assignment: CDR1 MGHRA and CDR2 YSYEKL. V lost 5 bases, J lost 8 bases, and 4 bases stayed unmatched. This CDR3 is 13 amino acids long.

The CDR3 loop reads CASSLAGQAFSNTGELFF. CDR3 in DNA: TGTGCCAGCAGCTTAGCAGGACAGGCTTTTTCGAACACCGGGGAGCTGTTTTTT. The genes are TRBV7-9 and TRBJ2-2; 7 nucleotides match TRBD1. This CDR3 contains 18 residues. Losses at the gene ends were 0 bases for V and 0 bases for J; bases not matched to a gene: 7. The germline CDR1 and CDR2 sequences are SEHNR and FQNEAQ (reference sequence).

The V and J genes are TRBV6-2 or TRBV6-3 and TRBJ2-7; 8 bases are shared with TRBD2. This CDR3 spans 16 amino acids. Germline CDR1 is MNHEY and CDR2 is SVGEGT. V lost 5 bases to trimming and J lost 1 base; unmatched junction nucleotides: 10. CDR3: CASSRPSGGLSYEQYF. The CDR3 DNA reads TGTGCCAGCAGTCGCCCGAGCGGGGGCCTTTCCTACGAGCAGTACTTC.

The rearrangement joins TRBV6-5 to TRBJ2-7; D possibly corresponds to TRBD2 (6 bases). The ends were cut back, 2 bases at V and 6 bases at J, with 11 bases in the middle. CDR3 length: 13 amino acids. CDR1 and CDR2 (germline): MNHEY, SVGAGI. CDR3 region: CASSYPGTGEQYF. CDR3 bases: TGTGCCAGCAGTTACCCCGGGACTGGCGAGCAGTACTTC.

This clone was found a few times. The chain combines TRBV27 with TRBJ1-5, with a weak D call TRBD1 (5 bases). Germline CDR1 MNHEY, CDR2 SMNVEV (reference sequence). Trimming pared 8 bases from V and 0 bases from J, leaving 14 bases between. The CDR3 totals 15 residues. Here the CDR3 DNA reads TGTGCCAGCGGCCCTAAGGGGTTTAGCAATCAGCCCCAGCATTTT. Protein sequence: CASGPKGFSNQPQHF.

The gene calls are TRBV28 and TRBJ1-5; 7 positions agree with TRBD1. The CDR3 loop spans 15 amino acids. Per germline, CDR1 MDHEN and CDR2 SYDVKM. The V segment lost 6 bases and the J segment 7 bases; nucleotides outside the gene matches: 12. This chain's CDR3 is CASSYSTGSRQPQHF. The CDR3 coding sequence is TGTGCCAGCAGCTACTCGACAGGGTCCAGACAGCCCCAGCATTTT. The variable domain in full, with the rest retrieved from reference TRBV28 and TRBJ1-5, is DVKVTQSSRYLVKRTGEKVFLECVQDMDHENMFWYRQDPGLGLRLIYFSYDVKMKEKGDIPEGYSVSREKKERFSLILESASTNQTSMYLCASSYSTGSRQPQHFGDGTRLSIL.

This clone was seen a few times. V is TRBV5-6 and J is TRBJ2-7; 7 nucleotides match TRBD2. Germline assignment: CDR1 SGHDT and CDR2 YYEEEE. This CDR3 has 15 residues. V was clipped by 6 bases and J by 1 base; unmatched bases: 10. CDR3 sequence reads: CASTAGEPGSYEQYF. The CDR3 DNA sequence: TGTGCCAGCACCGCGGGGGAACCCGGGTCCTACGAGCAGTACTTC. Full variable domain (outside the CDR3, taken from reference TRBV5-6 and TRBJ2-7): DAGVTQSPTHLIKTRGQQVTLRCSPKSGHDTVSWYQQALGQGPQFIFQYYEEEERQRGNFPDRFSGHQFPNYSSELNVNALLLGDSALYLCASTAGEPGSYEQYFGPGTRLTVT.

The chain has TRBV6-2 or TRBV6-3 and TRBJ2-3; tentative D call: TRBD2 (6 bases). This CDR3 is 14 amino acids long. Trimming left V 5 bases short and J 2 bases short, with 11 bases between. Germline values: CDR1 MNHEY, CDR2 SVGEGT. Written as DNA, the CDR3 is TGTGCCAGCAGTCACTGGACTACCACAGATACGCAGTATTTT. Translated, it gives CASSHWTTTDTQYF.

This clone was seen just once. The DNA for the CDR3 is TGTGCCAGCAGCGCCGCCGGGACAGGGAATGAAAAACTGTTTTTT. Amino acid sequence: CASSAAGTGNEKLFF. The chain is built from TRBV5-8 and TRBJ1-4, with 9 bases fitting TRBD1. The CDR3 consists of 15 residues. The junction had 6 bases not matched to a gene; V was cut back by 4 bases and J by 5 bases. Germline-derived CDR1 and CDR2 are SGHTS and YDEGEE.

V is TRBV7-9 and J is TRBJ2-7, with D possibly matching TRBD2 (6 bases). V was shortened by 5 bases and J by 5 bases, with 22 bases between the two germline ends. Germline V gene sequence: CDR1 SEHNR, CDR2 FQNEAQ (reference sequence). The CDR3 is 16 amino acids. The CDR3 coding sequence is TGTGCCAGCAGCCTCCTCGGGGGAGTCTTAGTGAACGAGCAGTACTTC. This translates into CASSLLGGVLVNEQYF. The full variable domain, its missing parts supplied by reference TRBV7-9 and TRBJ2-7, is DTGVSQNPRHKITKRGQNVTFRCDPISEHNRLYWYRQTLGQGPEFLTYFQNEAQLEKSRLLSDRFSAERPKGSFSTLEIQRTEQGDSAMYLCASSLLGGVLVNEQYFGPGTRLTVT.

The rearrangement uses TRBV27 and TRBJ1-4; D ambiguous. Germline CDR1 is MNHEY and CDR2 is SMNVEV (reference sequence). CDR3 size: 15 residues. Trimming shortened V by 6 bases and J by 3 bases, and 14 bases separated the two germline ends. The DNA of the CDR3 is TGTGCCAGCAGGTCTCTCGGGGTCTCTAATGAAAAACTGTTTTTT. This sequence encodes CASRSLGVSNEKLFF.

The chain joins TRBV7-9 to TRBJ2-7, with 10 bases matching TRBD1. Germline values: CDR1 SEHNR, CDR2 FQNEAQ (reference sequence). The CDR3 is 15 amino acids. With V trimmed by 5 bases and J by 1 base, 5 bases remained unmatched. The CDR3 reads CASSPGQGGSYEQYF. The CDR3 nucleotides read TGTGCCAGCAGCCCCGGACAGGGGGGGTCCTACGAGCAGTACTTC. Full variable domain (missing parts from reference TRBV7-9 and TRBJ2-7): DTGVSQNPRHKITKRGQNVTFRCDPISEHNRLYWYRQTLGQGPEFLTYFQNEAQLEKSRLLSDRFSAERPKGSFSTLEIQRTEQGDSAMYLCASSPGQGGSYEQYFGPGTRLTVT.